This T cell receptor (beta chain) was captured in a study of neurological immune-mediated disorders. V was pared by 2 bases and J by 1 base, with 4 bases of the junction left unmatched. The germline V gene has CDR1 MNHNY and CDR2 SVGAGI (reference sequence). The CDR3 is 16 residues long. Stated time point: technical triplicate 1. One entry per CDR3 protein results from TCRdb running MiXCR on the 5' RACE reads. The table has about 24,000 distinct CDR3 sequences, less than 15% seen once. The table lists this clonotype with many counts. This TCR came from a female donor with HTLV-1-associated myelopathy (HAM/TSP). Source material: CD4+ T cells from blood. The chain combines TRBV6-6 with TRBJ2-4; TRBD1 matches at 8 bases. This CDR3 reads CASSYPDRAAKNIQYF. CDR3 DNA sequence: TGTGCCAGCAGTTACCCGGACAGGGCGGCCAAAAACATTCAGTACTTC.